This T cell receptor beta chain was observed in a study of T cell changes during pregnancy in multiple sclerosis. Repertoires were generated with immunoSEQ multiplex PCR, while TCRdb's copy carries only in-frame clones and drops some. The sample lists 80,000 to 100,000 clones, 90% to 95% occurring once. Trimming stripped 0 bases from V and 5 bases from J, with 12 bases between. Germline assignment: CDR1 SGHRS and CDR2 YFSETQ. CDR3 length equals 15 residues. The receptor comes from a female donor in good health, enrolled as a control in a pregnancy study. This material consisted of peripheral blood, taken after pregnancy. V is TRBV5-1 and J is TRBJ1-3, with D perhaps matching TRBD1 (6 bases). CDR3 residues: CASSLVGDNRNTIYF. CDR3 nucleotides: TGCGCCAGCAGCTTGGTTGGGGACAACAGAAACACCATATATTTT.